The clone carrying this T cell receptor (beta chain) was seen ten or more times. The antigen is unknown. Germline V CDR1 and CDR2: ENHRY, SYGVKD. V lost 3 bases and J lost 7; bases outside the gene matches: 11. The CDR3 covers 16 residues. One entry per CDR3 protein results from TCRdb running MiXCR on the 5' RACE reads. The sample records under 350,000 distinct CDR3 sequences, more than 8% being singletons. This entry belongs to a study of identical twins. Study conclusions and caveats: Conclusions were based on cross-sectional statistical analysis, without following the same donors. The study found that models underestimated out-of-frame TCR alpha sharing in monozygotic twins.

Another study also made use of these data, one on yellow fever vaccine responses in identical twins. That work states: Twins' T cell vaccine responses reportedly looked partly convergent, partly personalized.

Material: CD8+ T cells sorted from blood. This sequence joins TRBV10-3 and TRBJ2-1, with 8 bases identical to TRBD2. The source of this sequence is a woman younger than 35 in good health. The CDR3 loop is CAISDASGPVPNEQFF. The CDR3 nucleotides are TGTGCCATCAGTGATGCTAGCGGGCCAGTCCCAAATGAGCAGTTCTTC.